What follows are 2 T cell receptor beta chains derived from one specimen sequenced in a study of blood T cell repertoires in COVID-19. Clones were sequenced by immunoSEQ multiplex PCR, and TCRdb holds only the in-frame ones, with some missing. Of 50,000 to 70,000 clones listed, around 76% are singletons. Sequenced material: peripheral blood. These receptors came from a man aged 50-60 years with active or convalescent COVID-19.

The J gene is TRBJ1-1, the V gene TRBV7-3, with 8 bases aligning to TRBD1. J gave up 0 bases and V 2 bases, and 11 bases lay outside the gene matches. The CDR3 consists of 18 residues. Germline values: CDR1 SGHTA, CDR2 FQGTGA. CDR3 bases: TGTGCCAGCAGCTTATCCCCGCCGACAGGGGCACTGAACACTGAAGCTTTCTTT. Encoded protein: CASSLSPPTGALNTEAFF.

V usage is TRBV7-3 and J usage is TRBJ2-1; the match to TRBD2 covers 9 bases. The CDR3 has 12 residues. The V segment lost 6 bases and the J segment 13 bases; nucleotides outside the gene matches: 7. The germline gives CDR1 SGHTA, CDR2 FQGTGA. The CDR3 sequence: CASSPSGRQQFF. The CDR3 DNA reads as TGTGCCAGCAGTCCCAGCGGGAGGCAACAGTTCTTC.